A single sample is the source of the 31 T cell receptor beta chains below, sequenced in a study of blood T cell repertoires in COVID-19. This table comes from immunoSEQ multiplex PCR, and its TCRdb copy is limited to in-frame clones, with some not included. The sample records about 150,000 clones, 65% to 90% being singletons. Sequenced: peripheral blood. The origin of the receptors is an older woman with COVID-19, enrolled during active disease.

V and J are TRBV2 and TRBJ1-5, with TRBD1 matching 7 bases. The CDR3 extends over 13 amino acids. Germline V gene lookup returns CDR1 SNHLY and CDR2 FYNNEI. The junction had 2 bases not matched to a gene; V was cut back by 6 bases and J by 3 bases. This CDR3 reads CASRGTDNQPQHF. In nucleotides, the CDR3 is TGTGCCAGCAGGGGGACAGACAATCAGCCCCAGCATTTT.

This chain uses TRBV7-3 with TRBJ1-3, with D perhaps matching TRBD1 (6 bases). The V and J ends lost 5 bases and 4 bases respectively, with 9 bases between them. The CDR3 consists of 13 residues. The V gene's germline CDR1 is SGHTA and CDR2 FQGTGA. DNA for the CDR3: TGTGCCAGCAGCCCTGGACAGGGAAACACCATATATTTT. This translates into CASSPGQGNTIYF.

The chain employs TRBV5-8 and TRBJ1-2, with 8 bases fitting TRBD1. CDR3 length equals 16 residues. The trim removed 0 bases at V and 0 bases at J, leaving 4 bases unmatched. Germline CDR1 reads SGHTS; CDR2 reads YDEGEE. The CDR3 coding sequence is TGTGCCAGCAGCTTGGCGGACAGGGTCACTAACTATGGCTACACCTTC. It is translated as CASSLADRVTNYGYTF.

This clone was observed once. The gene calls are TRBV19 and TRBJ2-5; 15 nucleotides match TRBD2. The CDR3 loop spans 17 amino acids. The ends lost 7 bases at V and 4 bases at J; junction bases unmatched: 10. Germline values: CDR1 LNHDA, CDR2 SQIVND (reference sequence). CDR3 loop: CASTPLGTSGRIETQYF. CDR3 in DNA: TGTGCCAGTACCCCCCTCGGGACTAGCGGGAGGATAGAGACCCAGTACTTC.

This chain links TRBV6-4 with TRBJ2-6; D perhaps matches TRBD1 (6 bases). Trimming took off 4 bases at V and 0 bases at J, with 10 bases between the two ends. Germline-derived CDR1 and CDR2 are MRHNA and SNTAGT. CDR3 length equals 16 residues. The CDR3 sequence is CASSAQTGSGANVLTF. CDR3 in DNA: TGTGCCAGCAGTGCTCAGACAGGCTCTGGGGCCAACGTCCTGACTTTC.

This sequence joins TRBV6-4 and TRBJ1-5; D is unclear. CDR3 length: 14 residues. The germline gives CDR1 MRHNA, CDR2 SNTAGT. Trimming stripped 5 bases from V and 0 bases from J, with 8 bases between. This chain's CDR3 is CASSRQYSNQPQHF. As DNA, the CDR3 is TGTGCCAGCAGTAGACAATATAGCAATCAGCCCCAGCATTTT.

The chain is built from TRBV7-9 and TRBJ2-7; D possibly corresponds to TRBD2 (6 bases). The germline gives CDR1 SEHNR, CDR2 FQNEAQ (reference sequence). V lost 5 bases and J lost 1, with 21 bases in between. This CDR3 has 17 amino acids. CDR3 loop: CASSARDFRQSSYEQYF. As DNA, the CDR3 is TGTGCCAGCAGCGCCCGGGACTTTAGACAGAGTTCCTACGAGCAGTACTTC. The full variable domain, its missing parts supplied by reference TRBV7-9 and TRBJ2-7, is DTGVSQNPRHKITKRGQNVTFRCDPISEHNRLYWYRQTLGQGPEFLTYFQNEAQLEKSRLLSDRFSAERPKGSFSTLEIQRTEQGDSAMYLCASSARDFRQSSYEQYFGPGTRLTVT.

The chain links TRBV2 to TRBJ1-5, with D unresolved. From germline, CDR1 is SNHLY and CDR2 FYNNEI. The CDR3 is 14 amino acids. The ends were cut back, 6 bases at V and 2 bases at J, with 11 bases in the middle. This CDR3 is CASRPTGGNQPQHF. The CDR3 DNA sequence: TGTGCCAGCAGACCGACCGGAGGCAATCAGCCCCAGCATTTT.

The V call is TRBV7-9, the J call TRBJ2-3; no clear D gene. This CDR3 spans 13 amino acids. Germline V gives CDR1 SEHNR, CDR2 FQNEAQ (reference sequence). Deletions cut 5 bases from V and 0 bases from J, with 6 bases between. CDR3 in amino acids: CASSPPSTDTQYF. The CDR3 DNA follows: TGTGCCAGCAGCCCCCCGAGCACAGATACGCAGTATTTT.

The chain employs TRBV3-1 (or the pseudogene TRBV3-2) and TRBJ1-2; D not resolved. There are 14 residues in the CDR3. Germline CDR1 and CDR2: LGHDT and YNNKEL (reference sequence). The V end was cut by 5 bases, the J end by 2 bases, with 12 bases between. The CDR3 here is CASSAKAFNYGYTF. The CDR3 DNA reads as TGTGCCAGCAGCGCTAAAGCCTTCAACTATGGCTACACCTTC.

The V gene is TRBV7-2, the J gene TRBJ2-1, with a weak D call TRBD2 (5 bases). V was cut by 4 bases and J by 1 base, with 17 bases left in between. The CDR3 extends over 17 amino acids. Germline CDR1 is SGHTA and CDR2 is FQGNSA. The DNA of the CDR3 is TGTGCCAGCAGCTCCATAGAGGGAATCGGTTCCTACAATGAGCAGTTCTTC. Translation gives CASSSIEGIGSYNEQFF.

Only one count was recorded for this clone. This chain connects TRBV7-9 to TRBJ1-3; D ambiguous. Trimming pared 5 bases from V and 0 bases from J, leaving 11 bases between. Germline lookup yields CDR1 SEHNR and CDR2 FQNEAQ (reference sequence). The CDR3 sequence is 15 residues long. CDR3 sequence: CASSPPAVSGNTIYF. The CDR3 DNA reads TGTGCCAGCAGCCCCCCCGCAGTCTCTGGAAACACCATATATTTT.

The CDR3 sequence: CASRPWGGTRTGELFF. The CDR3 coding sequence is TGTGCCAGCAGGCCCTGGGGGGGAACGAGAACCGGGGAGCTGTTTTTT. This chain connects TRBV27 to TRBJ2-2; 7 positions agree with TRBD2. Germline V gene lookup returns CDR1 MNHEY and CDR2 SMNVEV (reference sequence). The CDR3 contains 16 residues. Trimming took 6 bases from V and 5 from J; bases not matched to a gene: 12.

The J gene is TRBJ1-3, the V gene TRBV14; 8 bases agree with TRBD1. V gave up 1 base and J gave up 8 bases; unmatched junction bases: 1. This CDR3 has 13 amino acids. The germline gives CDR1 SGHDN, CDR2 FVKESK. CDR3 nucleotide sequence: TGTGCCAGCAGCCAAGTCAGGGGGCACACCATATATTTT. This codes for CASSQVRGHTIYF.

This rearrangement joins TRBV18 to TRBJ1-1; 7 nucleotides agree with TRBD1. The trim removed 4 bases at V and 1 base at J, leaving 3 bases unmatched. This CDR3 has 14 amino acids. Germline CDR1 is KGHSH and CDR2 is LQKENI. Written as DNA, the CDR3 is TGTGCCAGCTCACAGGGACAGCAGAACACTGAAGCTTTCTTT. As protein: CASSQGQQNTEAFF.

The chain combines TRBV15 with TRBJ2-2; D is unresolved. V was clipped by 6 bases and J by 7 bases, with 15 bases between them. The length of the CDR3 is 14 residues. Germline V CDR1 and CDR2: LNHNV, YYDKDF (reference sequence). The CDR3 DNA follows: TGTGCCACCAGGCTAAATGTTCAGGTCGGGGAGCTGTTTTTT. It translates to CATRLNVQVGELFF.

V and J are TRBV4-2 and TRBJ1-4; D remains unclear. CDR1 is LGHNA, CDR2 YNFKEQ, per germline. The CDR3 covers 14 residues. Trimming stripped 1 base from V and 5 bases from J, with 8 bases between. The CDR3 region has the DNA TGTGCCAGCAGCCAAGTCGAAACAAATGAAAAACTGTTTTTT. Its protein is CASSQVETNEKLFF.

The chain is built from TRBV4-2 and TRBJ1-5; TRBD1 aligns across 12 bases. The germline gives CDR1 LGHNA, CDR2 YNFKEQ. V shed 1 base and J 0 bases; nucleotides not matched to a gene: 7. The CDR3 contains 19 residues. The CDR3 coding sequence is TGTGCCAGCAGCCAAGGAGGGGGACAGGGGGCGAATAGCAATCAGCCCCAGCATTTT. Translated, it gives CASSQGGGQGANSNQPQHF.

The chain uses TRBV4-2 and TRBJ2-2; D remains unclear. The germline V and J ends were trimmed by 4 bases and 2 bases, with 5 bases remaining between them. Germline loops: CDR1 LGHNA, CDR2 YNFKEQ. The CDR3 length is 13 residues. The CDR3 DNA reads TGTGCCAGCAGCCCTTATAACACCGGGGAGCTGTTTTTT. Its translation is CASSPYNTGELFF.

This clone was seen many times. The CDR3, as DNA: TGTGCCAGCATAAGGGACAGGGACACCGGGGAGCTGTTTTTT. Its protein product is CASIRDRDTGELFF. The genes are TRBV6-5 and TRBJ2-2, with 9 positions matching TRBD1. V was pared by 7 bases and J by 3 bases, with 3 bases of the junction left unmatched. CDR3 length equals 14 residues. From germline, CDR1 is MNHEY and CDR2 SVGAGI.

V gene TRBV10-3 combines with J gene TRBJ1-1; 7 positions agree with TRBD1. The CDR3 length is 13 residues. Germline V gene sequence: CDR1 ENHRY, CDR2 SYGVKD. V lost 1 base and J lost 8; bases outside the gene matches: 4. CDR3 in amino acids: CAISEFQGGEAFF. The CDR3 DNA reads TGTGCCATCAGTGAGTTTCAGGGGGGCGAAGCTTTCTTT.

The chain has TRBV4-2 and TRBJ2-3; D gene ambiguous. Germline V gene data show CDR1 as LGHNA and CDR2 as YNFKEQ. Trimming shortened V by 1 base and J by 8 bases, and 10 bases separated the two germline ends. This CDR3 is built from 13 residues. CDR3 nucleotides: TGTGCCAGCAGCCAAGGTGTAGAGCTTACGCAGTATTTT. Its protein is CASSQGVELTQYF.

This clone was counted only a few times. The chain couples TRBV5-4 to TRBJ2-7; 13 nucleotides agree with TRBD2. After removal of 3 bases from V and 3 bases from J, the junction contained 3 bases not matched to a gene. The CDR3 spans 15 residues. Germline V CDR1 and CDR2: SGHNT, YYREEE (reference sequence). CDR3 sequence reads: CASSSTSGRVYEQYF. The CDR3 DNA reads TGTGCCAGCAGCTCTACTAGCGGGAGGGTCTACGAGCAGTACTTC.

The chain combines TRBV7-8 with TRBJ1-1, with 7 bases that match TRBD1. This CDR3 has 18 residues. The V segment lost 1 base and the J segment 4 bases; nucleotides outside the gene matches: 15. Germline V lookup: CDR1 SGHVS, CDR2 FQNEAQ. CDR3 loop: CASSLVSLLIGGSTEAFF. For the CDR3, the DNA is TGTGCCAGCAGCTTAGTTAGTCTCCTGATAGGGGGCTCCACTGAAGCTTTCTTT.

V and J are TRBV5-6 and TRBJ1-2, with D unresolved. Germline V lookup: CDR1 SGHDT, CDR2 YYEEEE. This CDR3 contains 13 residues. Trimming removed 1 base at V and 2 bases at J, with 6 bases between. Written as DNA, the CDR3 is TGTGCCAGCAGCTTGTGGCAGAACTATGGCTACACCTTC. Its translation is CASSLWQNYGYTF. Supplemented by reference TRBV5-6 and TRBJ1-2, the full variable domain reads DAGVTQSPTHLIKTRGQQVTLRCSPKSGHDTVSWYQQALGQGPQFIFQYYEEEERQRGNFPDRFSGHQFPNYSSELNVNALLLGDSALYLCASSLWQNYGYTFGSGTRLTVV.

This chain joins TRBV7-7 and TRBJ2-1, with D perhaps TRBD2 (5 bases). The germline gives CDR1 SSHAT, CDR2 FNYEAQ (reference sequence). V shed 0 bases and J shed 4 bases, with 10 bases lying between them. The CDR3 extends over 15 amino acids. The CDR3 loop is CASSLASGAYNEQFF. DNA for the CDR3: TGTGCCAGCAGCTTAGCCAGCGGTGCATACAATGAGCAGTTCTTC.

This clone was counted only a few times. The chain has TRBV2 and TRBJ2-6, with 7 bases that match TRBD1. The CDR3 sequence is 16 residues long. The V gene end was trimmed by 8 bases and the J gene end by 2 bases; junction bases not matched to a gene: 9. In germline, CDR1 is SNHLY, CDR2 FYNNEI. DNA for the CDR3: TGTGCCAGCCAACAGGGGCGAGGCGCTGGGGCCAACGTCCTGACTTTC. Its translation: CASQQGRGAGANVLTF.

The chain combines TRBV2 with TRBJ2-1, with D maybe TRBD2 (5 bases). Trimming took off 7 bases at V and 0 bases at J, with 19 bases between the two ends. Germline V gene lookup returns CDR1 SNHLY and CDR2 FYNNEI. CDR3 length: 17 amino acids. The chain's CDR3 is CASKGLSGGYSYNEQFF. The CDR3 nucleotides read TGTGCCAGCAAGGGTCTAAGTGGAGGATACTCCTACAATGAGCAGTTCTTC.

This clone was detected only a few times. This sequence joins TRBV28 and TRBJ1-5; TRBD1 aligns across 10 bases. The V and J ends lost 6 bases and 8 bases, in that order; junction bases with no gene match: 10. Germline V gene sequence: CDR1 MDHEN, CDR2 SYDVKM. This CDR3 has 15 amino acids. CDR3 nucleotides: TGTGCCAGCAGGCCGACAGGGGGCCTTAATGAGCCCCAGCATTTT. This sequence encodes CASRPTGGLNEPQHF.

The rearrangement links TRBV3-1 (or the pseudogene TRBV3-2) to TRBJ1-1; no definite D call. The V gene lost 1 base and the J gene lost 10 bases, with 7 bases spanning the gap. This CDR3 has 11 amino acids. Germline CDR1 reads LGHDT; CDR2 reads YNNKEL (reference sequence). The CDR3 DNA reads TGTGCCAGCAGCCAAGGGCGGGGAGCTTTCTTT. Encoded protein: CASSQGRGAFF.

This chain connects TRBV5-1 to TRBJ1-2; tentative D call: TRBD1 (6 bases). The CDR3 is 16 amino acids. The germline gives CDR1 SGHRS, CDR2 YFSETQ. V was shortened by 4 bases and J by 5 bases, with 21 bases between the two germline ends. The CDR3 is CASSPSSGGARYGYTF. In DNA form, the CDR3 reads TGCGCCAGCAGCCCGTCCTCGGGGGGGGCTCGATATGGCTACACCTTC.